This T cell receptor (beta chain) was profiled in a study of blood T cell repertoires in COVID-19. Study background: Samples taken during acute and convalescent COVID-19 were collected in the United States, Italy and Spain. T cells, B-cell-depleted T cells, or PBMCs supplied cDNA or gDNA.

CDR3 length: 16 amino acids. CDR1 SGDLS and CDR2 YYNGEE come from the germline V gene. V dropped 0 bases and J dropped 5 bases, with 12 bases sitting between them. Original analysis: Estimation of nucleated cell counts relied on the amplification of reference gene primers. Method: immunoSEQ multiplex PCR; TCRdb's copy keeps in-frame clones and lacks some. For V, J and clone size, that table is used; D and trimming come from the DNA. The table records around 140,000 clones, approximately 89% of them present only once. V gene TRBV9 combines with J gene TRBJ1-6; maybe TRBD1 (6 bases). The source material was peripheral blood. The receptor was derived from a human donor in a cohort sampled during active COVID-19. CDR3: CASSVGGLEDNSPLHF. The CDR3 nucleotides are TGTGCCAGCAGCGTAGGGGGGCTAGAAGATAATTCACCCCTCCACTTT.